Described below is a single TCR beta chain sequence and its context. The table came from immunoSEQ multiplex PCR; TCRdb's copy has only in-frame clones and leaves some out. The data show some 71,000 clones, about 97% seen once. This entry is derived from a study of technical replicates of blood from several donors. Trimming took off 7 bases at V and 1 base at J, with 14 bases between the two ends. Germline V gene data show CDR1 as MNHEY and CDR2 as SMNVEV (reference sequence). This CDR3 contains 14 residues. V is TRBV27 and J is TRBJ2-7; possible D gene TRBD1, 6 bases. Source material: T cells isolated from PBMCs. The TCR originated in a human donor in good health. The CDR3 loop reads CASTNRTESYEQYF. The CDR3 nucleotides are TGTGCCAGCACAAATCGGACAGAGTCCTACGAGCAGTACTTC.